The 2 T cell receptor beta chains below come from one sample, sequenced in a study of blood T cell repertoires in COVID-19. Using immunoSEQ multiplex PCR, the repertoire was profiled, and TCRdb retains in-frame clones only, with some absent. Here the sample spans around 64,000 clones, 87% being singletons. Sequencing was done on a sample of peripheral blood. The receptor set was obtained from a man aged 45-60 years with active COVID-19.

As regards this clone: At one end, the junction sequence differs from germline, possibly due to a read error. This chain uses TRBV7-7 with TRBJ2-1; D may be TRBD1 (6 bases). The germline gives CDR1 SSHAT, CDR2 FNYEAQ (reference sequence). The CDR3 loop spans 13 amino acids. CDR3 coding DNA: TGTGCTAGCAGCCCCGTACAGGGTACTGAGCAGTTCTTC. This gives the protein CASSPVQGTEQFF.

In DNA form, the CDR3 reads TGTGCCAGCACCCAGACCCTCCCAAACTCCCGACAGGGGGTAGGCTACACCTTC. The encoded protein is CASTQTLPNSRQGVGYTF. The chain is built from TRBV7-9 and TRBJ1-2; 9 nucleotides align to TRBD1. Per the germline V gene, CDR1 is SEHNR and CDR2 is FQNEAQ (reference sequence). With V trimmed by 7 bases and J by 8 bases, 23 bases remained unmatched. CDR3 length equals 18 residues.